This T cell receptor beta chain comes out of a study of early T cells in non-severe SARS-CoV-2 infection. Background on the study: Bulk RNA isolated from unsorted whole blood underwent sequencing; chains were not paired.

Germline CDR1 MNHEY, CDR2 SMNVEV (reference sequence). The CDR3 runs to 17 residues. With 3 bases clipped from V and 8 bases from J, the junction kept 12 bases outside the gene matches. Attached unique molecular identifiers marked individual cDNA molecules. One entry per CDR3 protein, called by TCRdb with MiXCR from the 5' RACE reads. Seen here are about 60,000 distinct CDR3 sequences, over 7.5% observed once, and the top ten hold more than 6.5%. This clonotype has ten or more counts. The target antigen is unknown. Study findings and constraints: VDJdb matching skewed toward anti-spike CD8 responses, missing private and CD4 specificities.

The clonotype comes from an adult who was a healthcare worker with PCR-confirmed SARS-CoV-2 infection or an uninfected control (not recorded which). Input material: whole blood. The chain uses TRBV27 and TRBJ2-1; 11 bases map to TRBD2. The CDR3 DNA sequence: TGTGCCAGCAGTTTCCTAGCGGGAGGAACCCCAAACCATGAGCAGTTCTTC. This encodes CASSFLAGGTPNHEQFF.